The rows below give T cell receptor beta chains drawn from one sample of a study of T cells in Graves' hyperthyroidism and ophthalmopathy. Each CDR3 protein is one row after TCRdb ran MiXCR on the multiplex PCR reads. The table lists 600,000 to 900,000 distinct CDR3 sequences, approximately 16% of them singletons, with approximately 8% in the top ten. Sequencing was done on a sample of blood. The source of these receptors is a young man with Graves' hyperthyroidism. The CDR3 runs from the conserved cysteine through the conserved F or W. The order of the fields is D gene, clone size, CDR3 length, J gene, V gene, CDR3 protein, CDR3 DNA. The D gene is left open where the match is weak. Not every row has a clone size; where given, it reads once, few, many or a size class.

>TRBD2|NA|16|TRBJ2-2|TRBV28
CASSLTAGGNTGELFF
TGTGCCAGCTCGTTGACGGCGGGAGGGAACACCGGGGAGCTGTTTTTT
>NA|many|12|TRBJ2-7|TRBV15
CATSSGQYEQYF
TGTGCCACCAGCAGTGGACAATACGAGCAGTACTTC
>TRBD1|many|15|TRBJ1-4|TRBV18
CASSPTGGLQGKLFF
TGTGCCAGCTCACCCACAGGGGGCCTCCAGGGAAAACTGTTTTTT
>TRBD2|few|15|TRBJ2-7|TRBV15
CATSRTSDRSYEQYF
TGTGCCACCAGCAGGACTAGCGATCGCTCCTACGAGCAGTACTTC
>NA|many|13|TRBJ2-7|TRBV6-1
CASSLAATYEQYF
TGTGCCAGCAGTTTAGCGGCGACCTACGAGCAGTACTTC
>NA|NA|14|TRBJ2-1|TRBV11-1
CASSRIGLGNEQFF
TGTGCCAGCAGCCGGATCGGGCTAGGCAATGAGCAGTTCTTC
>TRBD1|few|15|TRBJ2-1|TRBV19
CASSISTGGNNEQFF
TGTGCCAGTAGTATTTCTACAGGGGGAAACAATGAGCAGTTCTTC
>NA|many|13|TRBJ2-1|TRBV20-1
CSASLAQYNEQFF
TGCAGTGCTAGCCTAGCGCAGTACAATGAGCAGTTCTTC
>NA|few|13|TRBJ1-5|TRBV12-3/TRBV12-4
CATQRGGDQPQHF
TGTGCCACCCAGCGGGGGGGCGATCAGCCCCAGCATTTT
>TRBD1|many|15|TRBJ2-7|TRBV27
CASSEGTGGGYEQYF
TGTGCCAGCAGTGAAGGGACAGGGGGCGGGTACGAGCAGTACTTC
>NA|NA|15|TRBJ1-4|TRBV5-1
CASSSPGLFGEKLFF
TGCGCCAGCAGCTCGCCCGGACTTTTCGGAGAAAAACTGTTTTTT
>NA|few|22|TRBJ2-3|TRBV20-1
CSARGLQPGRSPSGLTTDTQYF
TGCAGTGCTAGAGGTCTGCAACCGGGACGGAGCCCGAGCGGACTTACCACAGATACGCAGTATTTT
>TRBD2|many|16|TRBJ2-1|TRBV27
CASSLSSLAGWNEQFF
TGTGCCAGCAGTTTATCGAGCCTAGCGGGGTGGAATGAGCAGTTCTTC
>NA|many|17|TRBJ2-5|TRBV14
CASSQENRVWDQETQYF
TGTGCCAGCAGCCAAGAAAATAGAGTGTGGGATCAAGAGACCCAGTACTTC
>NA|few|13|TRBJ1-5|TRBV4-1
CASSQGFGQPQHF
TGCGCCAGCAGCCAAGGATTCGGTCAGCCCCAGCATTTT
>NA|few|14|TRBJ2-1|TRBV3-1
CASSPPLSYNEQFF
TGTGCCAGCAGTCCCCCTCTATCCTACAATGAGCAGTTCTTC
>NA|NA|13|TRBJ2-3|TRBV2
CASPARSTDTQYF
TGTGCCAGCCCGGCCCGAAGCACAGATACGCAGTATTTT
>TRBD2|NA|14|TRBJ2-1|TRBV29-1
CSVGRLLAGDEQFF
TGCAGCGTGGGACGCCTTCTAGCGGGAGATGAGCAGTTCTTC
>NA|many|16|TRBJ2-5|TRBV28
CASSFRRRGLLGAQYF
TGTGCCAGCAGTTTCCGCAGGAGGGGCCTATTAGGGGCCCAGTACTTC
>TRBD2|NA|17|TRBJ2-5|TRBV28
CASSLNPGLAAQETQYF
TGTGCCAGCAGTCTCAACCCGGGACTAGCGGCGCAAGAGACCCAGTACTTC
>NA|many|13|TRBJ2-7|TRBV27
CASSWAPHYEQYF
TGTGCCAGCTCGTGGGCCCCCCACTACGAGCAGTACTTC
>NA|NA|14|TRBJ2-1|TRBV7-9
CASSRQGGSNEQFF
TGTGCCAGCAGCCGCCAGGGGGGGTCCAATGAGCAGTTCTTC
>NA|many|15|TRBJ2-3|TRBV20-1
CSATSLQDGTDTQYF
TGCAGTGCTACCTCCCTCCAGGACGGCACAGATACGCAGTATTTT
>TRBD2|NA|15|TRBJ2-3|TRBV7-3
CASSRRAGGTDTQYF
TGTGCCAGCAGCCGTCGGGCGGGAGGCACAGATACGCAGTATTTT
>NA|many|12|TRBJ1-1|TRBV20-1
CSVTRLNTEAFF
TGCAGTGTAACACGGCTCAACACTGAAGCTTTCTTT
>TRBD1|few|16|TRBJ2-2|TRBV10-3
CAISDPGQGDTGELFF
TGTGCCATCAGTGATCCGGGACAGGGGGACACCGGGGAGCTGTTTTTT
>NA|few|15|TRBJ2-1|TRBV5-5
CASSYSTVLGNEQFF
TGTGCCAGCAGCTATAGCACTGTCCTAGGGAATGAGCAGTTCTTC
>NA|NA|16|TRBJ1-1|TRBV12-5
CASGLSTGPPGTEAFF
TGTGCTAGTGGTTTGTCTACAGGACCCCCCGGCACTGAAGCTTTCTTT
>NA|NA|14|TRBJ2-3|TRBV30
CAWGKGVSTDTQYF
TGTGCCTGGGGAAAAGGTGTGAGCACAGATACGCAGTATTTT
>NA|NA|14|TRBJ2-2|TRBV6-1
CASNRGSNTGELFF
TGTGCCAGCAACCGGGGGTCGAACACCGGGGAGCTGTTTTTT
>NA|few|16|TRBJ2-1|TRBV19
CASSPGGGRRYNEQFF
TGTGCCAGTAGTCCAGGGGGCGGGAGACGCTACAATGAGCAGTTCTTC
>NA|many|16|TRBJ2-5|TRBV7-9
CASSVISSTGEETQYF
TGTGCCAGCAGCGTTATATCCTCGACAGGCGAAGAGACCCAGTACTTC
>NA|few|14|TRBJ2-7|TRBV11-2
CASSPEQTSYEQYF
TGTGCCAGCAGCCCAGAACAAACATCCTACGAGCAGTACTTC